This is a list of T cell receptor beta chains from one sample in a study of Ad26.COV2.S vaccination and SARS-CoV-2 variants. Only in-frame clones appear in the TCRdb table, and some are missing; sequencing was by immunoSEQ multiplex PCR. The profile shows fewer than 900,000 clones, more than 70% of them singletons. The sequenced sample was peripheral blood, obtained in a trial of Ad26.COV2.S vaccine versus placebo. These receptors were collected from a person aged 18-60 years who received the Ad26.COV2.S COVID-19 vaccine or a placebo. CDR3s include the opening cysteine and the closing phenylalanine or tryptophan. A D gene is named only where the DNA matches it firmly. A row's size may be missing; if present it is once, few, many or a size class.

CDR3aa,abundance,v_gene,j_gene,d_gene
CASSQDRLYGYTF,-,TRBV4-3,TRBJ1-2,-
CASTPEYGYNEQFF,-,TRBV2,TRBJ2-1,-
CASGREGSYEQYF,-,TRBV19,TRBJ2-7,-
CASSWTGTANTGELFF,-,TRBV5-1,TRBJ2-2,-
CASGQSLYGYTF,-,TRBV12-3/TRBV12-4,TRBJ1-2,-
CASSLATGTWEKLFF,-,TRBV5-1,TRBJ1-4,-
CASSLIGNTEAFF,-,TRBV11-3,TRBJ1-1,-
CASSPRAGELFF,few,TRBV19,TRBJ2-2,-
CASTDPYLVGRQYGYTF,few,TRBV2,TRBJ1-2,-
CASSQTRQGINTQYF,-,TRBV4-1,TRBJ2-3,TRBD1
CASKGAVNGYGYTF,-,TRBV6-5,TRBJ1-2,TRBD1
CASSTPGGVGVSETQYF,-,TRBV5-1,TRBJ2-5,-
CAARTDNSPLHF,-,TRBV7-2,TRBJ1-6,-
CASSSDRQGYNGYTF,-,TRBV6-5,TRBJ1-2,TRBD1
CASSRDRGREKLFF,-,TRBV6-5,TRBJ1-4,TRBD1
CASSPPGDETQYF,-,TRBV3-1/TRBV3-2,TRBJ2-5,-
CASSPGAGTGEQYF,-,TRBV11-3,TRBJ2-7,TRBD1
CASSLARGDNEKLFF,-,TRBV5-1,TRBJ1-4,-
CASRQAGAVGYTF,-,TRBV12-3/TRBV12-4,TRBJ1-2,-
CASRDRGINEQFF,-,TRBV19,TRBJ2-1,TRBD1
CSPRAYNEQFF,-,TRBV20-1,TRBJ2-1,-
CASSPQGSTEAFF,-,TRBV6-6,TRBJ1-1,-
CASSGEGHQTGELFF,once,TRBV7-3,TRBJ2-2,-
CASSLEGGSEQYF,few,TRBV11-2,TRBJ2-7,-
CASSEWGQGNYGYTF,-,TRBV25-1,TRBJ1-2,-
CASSIVPRGETNEKLFF,-,TRBV19,TRBJ1-4,-
CASRAGGSADTQYF,-,TRBV2,TRBJ2-3,TRBD1
CASSLADRAYEQYF,few,TRBV7-8,TRBJ2-7,-